The next 25 T cell receptor beta chains were all read from a single sample in a study of post-analysis software for immune sequencing data. Regarding the study as a whole: The study found TRBV5-6, TRBV5-1 and TRBV20-1 among several TRBV segments more frequent in patients than controls.

No antigen is known for these receptors. Each TCR beta cDNA library carried unique molecular identifiers. Using its own MiXCR run on the PCR reads, TCRdb lists one record per CDR3 protein. The table shows hundreds of thousands of distinct CDR3 sequences, with about 32% occurring only once. Sequenced sample: blood. The receptors stem from a girl aged 10 to 17 with multiple sclerosis.

This clonotype has only a few counts. The V gene is TRBV27, the J gene TRBJ1-1, with D tentatively TRBD1 (6 bases). The V end was cut by 2 bases, the J end by 5 bases, with 18 bases between. The CDR3 has 16 residues. CDR1 is MNHEY, CDR2 SMNVEV, per germline (reference sequence). The CDR3 spells CASSLAAPIRGTEAFF. CDR3 bases: TGTGCCAGCAGTTTAGCCGCACCGATCAGGGGAACTGAAGCTTTCTTT.

This clonotype was observed many times. The chain carries TRBV10-2 and TRBJ1-2; D gene uncertain. Germline V gene sequence: CDR1 WSHSY, CDR2 SAAADI. The V end lost 6 bases, the J end lost 3 bases, and 5 bases lay between the germline ends. The CDR3 totals 11 residues. CDR3 bases: TGCGCCAGCAGCGACTACTATGGCTACACCTTC. Encoded protein: CASSDYYGYTF.

This clonotype was seen a few times. J is TRBJ2-5 and V is TRBV5-1; D perhaps matches TRBD1 (5 bases). CDR1 and CDR2 from the germline V gene are SGHRS and YFSETQ. The CDR3 loop spans 16 amino acids. Trimming shortened V by 4 bases and J by 1 base, and 17 bases separated the two germline ends. The CDR3 DNA reads as TGCGCCAGCAGCCCGCCCCAGGGCAGATCCCAAGAGACCCAGTACTTC. Translating gives CASSPPQGRSQETQYF. Variable domain in full (rest from reference TRBV5-1 and TRBJ2-5): KAGVTQTPRYLIKTRGQQVTLSCSPISGHRSVSWYQQTPGQGLQFLFEYFSETQRNKGNFPGRFSGRQFSNSRSEMNVSTLELGDSALYLCASSPPQGRSQETQYFGPGTRLLVL.

This chain joins TRBV7-2 and TRBJ2-7; D is undetermined. Judging by the DNA end, TRBJ2-5 fits better; the J call may be wrong. The CDR3 length is 13 residues. Germline V gene sequence: CDR1 SGHTA, CDR2 FQGNSA. The CDR3 loop reads CASSPLWAETQYF. The CDR3 DNA reads TGTGCCAGCAGCCCCCTTTGGGCCGAGACCCAGTACTTC.

The chain carries TRBV20-1 and TRBJ2-7; D is ambiguous. The DNA end is a closer match to TRBJ2-4, so the J assignment may be wrong. The CDR3 contains 16 residues. CDR1 and CDR2 from the germline V gene are DFQATT and SNEGSKA (reference sequence). CDR3 sequence reads: CSARDLRFLVANIQYF. For the CDR3, the DNA is TGCAGTGCTAGAGATCTTCGGTTCCTGGTAGCAAACATTCAGTACTTC.

In this sample, this clonotype turned up a few times. This chain connects TRBV10-3 to TRBJ1-2; 7 nucleotides match TRBD1. Losses at the gene ends were 11 bases for V and 6 bases for J; bases not matched to a gene: 12. The CDR3 has 13 amino acids. Per the germline V gene, CDR1 is ENHRY and CDR2 is SYGVKD. In nucleotides, the CDR3 is TGTGCCGTTACCACAGGGGCCTCGGATGGCTACACCTTC. Its protein is CAVTTGASDGYTF.

This clonotype has more than one count but fewer than ten. This chain uses TRBV14 with TRBJ2-6; unclear D gene. The CDR3 contains 13 residues. The ends were cut back, 2 bases at V and 2 bases at J, with 1 base in the middle. CDR1 and CDR2 (germline): SGHDN, FVKESK. The CDR3 loop is CASSQTGANVLTF. The CDR3 nucleotides read TGTGCCAGCAGCCAAACTGGGGCCAACGTCCTGACTTTC.

This clonotype was picked up a small number of times. The gene calls are TRBV7-9 and TRBJ2-1, with D hard to call. The ends were cut back, 1 base at V and 8 bases at J, with 6 bases in the middle. The CDR3 length is 12 residues. Germline V gene lookup returns CDR1 SEHNR and CDR2 FQNEAQ (reference sequence). The CDR3 sequence is CASSLESHEQFF. As DNA, the CDR3 is TGTGCCAGCAGCTTAGAAAGTCATGAGCAGTTCTTC.

CDR3 residues: CAASLRGASTDTQYF. CDR3 nucleotide sequence: TGTGCCGCGTCCCTGCGGGGGGCCAGCACAGATACGCAGTATTTT. This chain uses TRBV10-3 with TRBJ2-3; 8 bases map to TRBD2. V shed 11 bases and J 0 bases; nucleotides not matched to a gene: 10. Germline V CDR1 and CDR2: ENHRY, SYGVKD. CDR3 size: 15 residues.

The chain is built from TRBV24-1 and TRBJ2-3; D is undetermined. V shed 6 bases and J shed 2 bases, with 5 bases lying between them. Germline V CDR1 and CDR2: KGHDR, SFDVKD. The CDR3 extends over 12 amino acids. DNA of the CDR3: TGTGCCACCAGTCAGACCACAGATACGCAGTATTTT. This sequence encodes CATSQTTDTQYF.

This rearrangement joins TRBV19 to TRBJ1-5; D not resolved. The CDR3 length is 15 residues. V lost 4 bases to trimming and J lost 4 bases, with 14 bases between them. Germline lookup yields CDR1 LNHDA and CDR2 SQIVND (reference sequence). The CDR3 loop reads CASSTLRTANQPQHF. CDR3 nucleotides: TGTGCCAGTAGTACACTTCGTACGGCTAATCAGCCCCAGCATTTT.

The chain employs TRBV4-1 and TRBJ1-1, with 7 positions matching TRBD1. The CDR3 has 14 amino acids. J was trimmed by 8 bases and V by 1 base; bases with no gene match: 7. CDR1 is MGHRA, CDR2 YSYEKL, per germline. CDR3 DNA sequence: TGCGCCAGCAGCCAAGCTACAGGGGTGAAAGAAGCTTTCTTT. It is translated as CASSQATGVKEAFF.

The V and J genes are TRBV10-3 and TRBJ2-1; 8 bases are a match to TRBD2. The CDR3 contains 17 residues. J gave up 9 bases and V 4 bases, and 17 bases lay outside the gene matches. Germline V gene sequence: CDR1 ENHRY, CDR2 SYGVKD. The CDR3 spells CAISAGRGSGSEGEQFF. CDR3 coding DNA: TGTGCCATCAGTGCCGGGAGGGGGAGCGGGAGCGAAGGTGAGCAGTTCTTC.

This clonotype has a count of ten or more. This sequence joins TRBV5-5 and TRBJ2-5; D gene unclear. This CDR3 has 14 residues. CDR1 and CDR2 (germline): SGHKS, YYEKEE (reference sequence). V was clipped by 4 bases and J by 1 base, with 11 bases between them. The CDR3 region has the DNA TGTGCCAGCAGCCTACGGCCGACCCAAGAGACCCAGTACTTC. Its translation: CASSLRPTQETQYF.

This clonotype was observed many times. The chain couples TRBV6-4 to TRBJ2-1, with 10 bases lining up with TRBD1. Germline V gene sequence: CDR1 MRHNA, CDR2 SNTAGT. This CDR3 spans 14 amino acids. V was clipped by 5 bases and J by 6 bases; unmatched bases: 4. The CDR3 DNA is TGTGCCAGCAGTCCCAGGACAGGGGGCAATGAGCAGTTCTTC. Amino acid sequence: CASSPRTGGNEQFF.

In this sample, this clonotype turned up a few times. V gene TRBV5-1 combines with J gene TRBJ2-1, with 8 bases matching TRBD1. With 2 bases clipped from V and 2 bases from J, the junction kept 3 bases outside the gene matches. Germline CDR1 SGHRS, CDR2 YFSETQ. The CDR3 covers 15 residues. The CDR3 nucleotides read TGCGCCAGCAGCTTAACAGGGGGGACCTACAATGAGCAGTTCTTC. Residues: CASSLTGGTYNEQFF.

V is TRBV27 and J is TRBJ2-3; 8 bases are shared with TRBD2. Per the germline V gene, CDR1 is MNHEY and CDR2 is SMNVEV (reference sequence). The CDR3 has 16 amino acids. V was clipped by 6 bases and J by 2 bases; unmatched bases: 10. CDR3 protein: CASSRMTSADTDTQYF. CDR3 DNA sequence: TGTGCCAGCAGCCGGATGACTAGCGCCGACACAGATACGCAGTATTTT.

This clonotype was recorded a few times. The CDR3: CSAGGSRNNEQFF. The CDR3 DNA reads TGCAGCGCTGGTGGGTCTAGAAACAATGAGCAGTTCTTC. The chain is built from TRBV29-1 and TRBJ2-1, with D uncertain. Germline loops: CDR1 SQVTM, CDR2 ANQGSEA. Trimming removed 7 bases at V and 5 bases at J, with 15 bases between. The CDR3 spans 13 residues.

This clonotype occurred a few times. The J gene is TRBJ1-2, the V gene TRBV7-2; D is possibly TRBD1 (5 bases). V lost 8 bases and J 0 bases, leaving 19 bases between the germline ends. CDR3 length: 16 residues. Germline-derived CDR1 and CDR2 are SGHTA and FQGNSA. CDR3 nucleotide sequence: TGTGCCAGCTCCTCAGCGGGGGGAGGATCTAACTATGGCTACACCTTC. This gives the protein CASSSAGGGSNYGYTF.

The genes are TRBV7-8 and TRBJ1-4; 9 positions match TRBD1. The germline V gene has CDR1 SGHVS and CDR2 FQNEAQ. The CDR3 contains 15 residues. V lost 5 bases, J lost 8 bases, and 9 bases stayed unmatched. The CDR3 nucleotides read TGTGCCAGCAGCGCCGGACAGGGGTCTCGAGAAAAACTGTTTTTT. Translated, it gives CASSAGQGSREKLFF.

This clonotype was detected a few times. The rearrangement links TRBV19 to TRBJ1-2, with D perhaps TRBD1 (6 bases). In germline, CDR1 is LNHDA, CDR2 SQIVND (reference sequence). V lost 7 bases and J 4 bases, leaving 22 bases between the germline ends. The CDR3 is 16 residues long. Written as DNA, the CDR3 is TGTGCCAGTACCAGGATGGTGGGGGCGCGGTCCTATGGCTACACCTTC. Translation gives CASTRMVGARSYGYTF.

The chain links TRBV29-1 to TRBJ2-7; D call uncertain. The CDR3 is made up of 11 amino acids. The germline V and J ends were trimmed by 5 bases and 0 bases, with 5 bases remaining between them. Looked up from germline, CDR1 is SQVTM and CDR2 is ANQGSEA. The CDR3 DNA reads as TGCAGCGTTATGAGCTCCTACGAGCAGTACTTC. This sequence encodes CSVMSSYEQYF.

The chain links TRBV6-2 or TRBV6-3 to TRBJ2-2; 11 nucleotides line up with TRBD2. Germline lookup yields CDR1 MNHEY and CDR2 SVGEGT. Trimming cost V 7 bases and J 0 bases; bases outside gene matches: 7. There are 17 residues in the CDR3. The CDR3 is CASMFRGLAANTGELFF. The CDR3 nucleotides are TGTGCCAGCATGTTTCGGGGACTAGCGGCGAACACCGGGGAGCTGTTTTTT.

This chain uses TRBV9 with TRBJ2-2; 13 positions match TRBD2. The CDR3 sequence is 20 residues long. The V gene end was trimmed by 4 bases and the J gene end by 0 bases; junction bases not matched to a gene: 12. Germline assignment: CDR1 SGDLS and CDR2 YYNGEE. DNA of the CDR3: TGTGCCAGCAGCCCCCTATTTCGGACTAGCGGGAGCGCGAACACCGGGGAGCTGTTTTTT. Translating it yields CASSPLFRTSGSANTGELFF.

The rearrangement joins TRBV4-2 to TRBJ2-7, with TRBD2 identical over 7 bases. The CDR3 is 16 amino acids. The germline CDR1 and CDR2 sequences are LGHNA and YNFKEQ. V lost 0 bases, J lost 4 bases, and 9 bases stayed unmatched. The CDR3 DNA reads TGTGCCAGCAGCCAAGATGGCGACCGGGGGGATTACGAGCAGTACTTC. This codes for CASSQDGDRGDYEQYF.